Included here is one TCR beta chain sequence, with context. Its cognate antigen is unknown. Sequencing was performed with immunoSEQ multiplex PCR; in TCRdb, only in-frame clones are kept and a portion is missing. The data show tens of thousands of clones, with 68% seen just once and around 30% held by the top ten. This entry is derived from a study of cytotoxic CD8 clonotypes in ibrutinib-treated CLL. Regarding the study as a whole: The study found baseline clonality above age-matched healthy donors, tracking circulating CD8+ T-cell counts.

The CDR3 has 11 residues. Trimming took off 5 bases at V and 2 bases at J, with 4 bases between the two ends. Germline CDR1 LNHDA, CDR2 SQIVND (reference sequence). Specimen: PBMCs, collected after 24 months of ibrutinib treatment. This clonotype was obtained from a human donor with chronic lymphocytic leukemia. The chain joins TRBV19 to TRBJ2-7, with D unclear. This CDR3 is CASSDAYEQYF. CDR3 sequence (DNA): TGTGCCAGTAGTGATGCCTACGAGCAGTACTTC.